The source of this T cell receptor beta chain is a study of tumor-infiltrating lymphocytes in primary liver carcinoma. Study conclusions and caveats: CD4+ and CD8+ repertoires could not be compared in these unsorted bulk samples. A significantly higher top-250-clone fraction was recorded for tumors than for blood (p = 0.039). Among the pair types, tumor region pairs showed more overlap than tumor-adjacent and tumor-blood pairs.

The blood RNA (from unsorted whole blood) was obtained, and germline DNA was also extracted. In the case of this clonotype: As yet, its antigen is unknown.

CDR1 is MNHEY, CDR2 SVGEGT, per germline. Between the trimmed V and J ends, which lost 11 bases and 0 bases, there was a span of 11 bases. The CDR3 runs 13 residues. The authors made TCR beta cDNA from approximately 500 ng total RNA with a constant-region primer. What produced the TCR beta libraries was three nested multiplex PCR rounds using slightly modified ARM-PCR. Researchers ran the first two PCR rounds for roughly 10 cycles each with TRBV1-TRBV30 forward primers and a C-beta reverse primer. MiXCR was run by TCRdb on the multiplex PCR reads, yielding one entry per CDR3 protein. The sample lists about 180,000 distinct CDR3 sequences; approximately 60% were seen once.

The sample comprised peripheral blood. This clonotype originated in a man aged 40-50 years with primary liver carcinoma and hepatitis B virus infection. This chain links TRBV6-2 or TRBV6-3 with TRBJ2-1; perhaps TRBD2 as D (6 bases). The CDR3 nucleotides are TGTGCCGCGCGGGGAAGCTCCTACAATGAGCAGTTCTTC. This gives the protein CAARGSSYNEQFF.